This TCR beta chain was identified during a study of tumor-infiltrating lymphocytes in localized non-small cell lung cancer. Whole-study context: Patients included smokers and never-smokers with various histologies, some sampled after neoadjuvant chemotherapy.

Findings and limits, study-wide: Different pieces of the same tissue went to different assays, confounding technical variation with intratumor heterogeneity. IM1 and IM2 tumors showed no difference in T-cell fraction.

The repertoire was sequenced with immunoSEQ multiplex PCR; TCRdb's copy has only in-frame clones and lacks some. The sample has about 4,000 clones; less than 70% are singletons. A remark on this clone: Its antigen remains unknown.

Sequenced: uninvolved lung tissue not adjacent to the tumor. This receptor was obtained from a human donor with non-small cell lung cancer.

Written as DNA, the CDR3 is TGTGCCAGCAGTTCGGGCAGGGATATGGACGAGCAGTACTTC. This encodes CASSSGRDMDEQYF. The gene calls are TRBV6-1 and TRBJ2-7; the D gene is possibly TRBD1 (5 bases). CDR1 and CDR2 from the germline V gene are MNHNS and SASEGT. The CDR3 is made up of 14 amino acids. Deletions cut 5 bases from V and 5 bases from J, with 16 bases between.